This T cell receptor beta chain appears in the sequencing data of a study of identical twins. Donors uniformly comprised healthy Caucasians. This clonotype has only a few counts. In TCRdb, the 5' RACE reads were re-called with MiXCR into one record per CDR3 protein. In the table there are 500,000 or so distinct CDR3 sequences, 13% to 15% of which are singletons. This CDR3 comprises 14 residues. The germline CDR1 and CDR2 sequences are SGHRS and YFSETQ. Trimming took 3 bases from V and 7 from J; bases not matched to a gene: 7. The sample was also reused in another study, on yellow fever vaccine responses in identical twins.

The V and J genes are TRBV5-1 and TRBJ2-4; the match to TRBD2 covers 7 bases. The sequence was obtained from a woman aged 18-30 years in good health. The sequenced sample was CD4+ T cells sorted from blood. DNA of the CDR3: TGCGCCAGCAGCTGGAGCGGGACGGGGAACATTCAGTACTTC. Its translation: CASSWSGTGNIQYF.